The rows below give T cell receptor beta chains drawn from one sample of a study of T cell repertoires in cytomegalovirus infection. TCRdb called the reads again in MiXCR, with one record for every CDR3 protein. Of over 120,000 distinct CDR3 sequences in the sample, around 30% are singletons; the top ten hold about 56%. Their target antigens are unknown. The specimen was CD8+ T cells from cultured PBMCs, collected from culture after CMV antigen stimulation. Receptor source: a human donor in good health (CMV status not recorded). Some clones in this sample may be carry-over from other donors' samples. Each CDR3 is given without its conserved first and last residue. The order of the fields is J gene, V gene, CDR3 protein.

>TRBJ1-2|TRBV19
ASSPGTGFIYGYT
>TRBJ2-1|TRBV2
ASSGGQTSYNEQF
>TRBJ2-7|TRBV12-3/TRBV12-4
ASSPGTGVEQN
>TRBJ1-5|TRBV25-1
ASSELGLPQH
>TRBJ2-1|TRBV20-1
SASQSSYNEQF
>TRBJ2-3|TRBV7-2
ASSLGDRGFIWSADTQY
>TRBJ2-7|TRBV2
ASSGLGEEQY
>TRBJ2-1|TRBV15
ATSRTSYNEQF
>TRBJ1-3|TRBV7-2
ASSLGWDTFFSGNTIY
>TRBJ1-1|TRBV5-4
ASGASNTEAF
>TRBJ1-2|TRBV20-1
SARDWVAYGYT
>TRBJ2-3|TRBV12-3/TRBV12-4
ASSLYQSTDTQY
>TRBJ2-5|TRBV6-1
ASTIAGGQETQY
>TRBJ1-1|TRBV27
ASHPQGGGTEAF
>TRBJ1-1|TRBV7-4
ASSLPERWVNTEVF
>TRBJ1-3|TRBV12-3/TRBV12-4
ASSVDRQISGNTIY
>TRBJ2-3|TRBV27
ASSRTSRLITDTQY
>TRBJ1-1|TRBV29-1
SVGQDGAEAF
>TRBJ2-1|TRBV28
ASSPHLPSGGRHNEQF
>TRBJ1-2|TRBV7-6
ASSLIRGPFYGYT
>TRBJ1-1|TRBV19
ASNRNYHTEAF
>TRBJ2-6|TRBV7-6
ASSIGLSGANVLT
>TRBJ1-2|TRBV6-5
ASSYSRGGDGYT
>TRBJ1-4|TRBV12-3/TRBV12-4
ASSFRQGIGEKLF
>TRBJ2-7|TRBV20-1
SARDYRGDSYEQY
>TRBJ1-5|TRBV20-1
SAPFRGDSNQPQH
>TRBJ2-5|TRBV7-8
ASSLGFGADKETQY
>TRBJ2-7|TRBV7-7
ASSLVEGGEQY
>TRBJ2-7|TRBV7-3
ASSLLAGRAVEQY
>TRBJ2-7|TRBV27
ATGQGTLYEQY
>TRBJ2-6|TRBV24-1
ATSAPGRSGANVLT
>TRBJ2-7|TRBV7-6
ASSPRDSPTYEQY
>TRBJ2-1|TRBV5-6
ASSLGGPLSEQF
>TRBJ2-5|TRBV6-5
ASSYVKPVYQETQY
>TRBJ2-1|TRBV19
ASRVGLAGTYNEQF
>TRBJ2-7|TRBV12-3/TRBV12-4
ASTFDRDYEQY
>TRBJ2-3|TRBV7-3
ASRAGPPDTQY
>TRBJ2-7|TRBV4-1
ASSQGRDYEQY
>TRBJ2-1|TRBV7-6
ASSVTTSGGDNEQF
>TRBJ1-5|TRBV28
ASSGDRDERQPQH
>TRBJ1-5|TRBV12-3/TRBV12-4
ASSLGQYNQPQH
>TRBJ2-7|TRBV29-1
SVGGDTSYEQY
>TRBJ1-1|TRBV27
ASSWGIGNTEAF
>TRBJ1-1|TRBV12-3/TRBV12-4
ASSPTGGYTEAF
>TRBJ2-1|TRBV6-6
ASSPVDSNNEQF
>TRBJ2-1|TRBV5-1
ASSFRLAGGNNEQF
>TRBJ1-2|TRBV7-9
ASSSSNQGGSGYT
>TRBJ1-1|TRBV20-1
TTPRTGYTEAF
>TRBJ2-5|TRBV7-8
ASGILLMETQY
>TRBJ2-7|TRBV27
AMPMGQGAYEQY
>TRBJ1-2|TRBV5-4
ASSLSLVGYGYT
>TRBJ1-1|TRBV5-5
ASTILGTEAF
>TRBJ2-3|TRBV5-1
ASSDLRADTQY
>TRBJ1-5|TRBV7-8
ASSLMGPDQPQH
>TRBJ1-2|TRBV27
ASSLGETATYT
>TRBJ1-1|TRBV12-3/TRBV12-4
ASSDGQETPNTEAF
>TRBJ2-7|TRBV10-3
AISDGTRLYEQY
>TRBJ1-2|TRBV29-1
SVDPTGTNYGYT
>TRBJ2-5|TRBV9
ASSSQRGGEETQY